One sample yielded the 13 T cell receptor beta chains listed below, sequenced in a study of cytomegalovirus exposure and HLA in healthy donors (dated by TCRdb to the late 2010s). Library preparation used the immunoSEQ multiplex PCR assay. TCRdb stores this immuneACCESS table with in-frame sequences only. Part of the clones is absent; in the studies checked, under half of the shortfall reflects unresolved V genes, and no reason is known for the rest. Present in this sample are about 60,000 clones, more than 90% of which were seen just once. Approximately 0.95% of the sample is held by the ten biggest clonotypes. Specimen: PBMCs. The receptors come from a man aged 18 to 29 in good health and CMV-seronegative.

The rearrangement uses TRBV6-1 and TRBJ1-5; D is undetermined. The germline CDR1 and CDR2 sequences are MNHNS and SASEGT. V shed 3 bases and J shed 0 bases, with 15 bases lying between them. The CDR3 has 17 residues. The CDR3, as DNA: TGTGCCAGCAGTGACCGGCGGGGTAGGGATAGCAATCAGCCCCAGCATTTT. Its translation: CASSDRRGRDSNQPQHF.

CDR3 loop: CASSFAESSTDTQYF. The CDR3 coding sequence is TGTGCCAGCAGCTTTGCAGAATCTAGCACAGATACGCAGTATTTT. V gene TRBV11-2 combines with J gene TRBJ2-3; D remains unclear. Germline CDR1 is SGHAT and CDR2 is FQNNGV. The CDR3 has 15 amino acids. The V and J ends lost 3 bases and 0 bases respectively, with 10 bases between them. Together with reference TRBV11-2 and TRBJ2-3, the CDR3 gives the full variable domain: EAGVAQSPRYKIIEKRQSVAFWCNPISGHATLYWYQQILGQGPKLLIQFQNNGVVDDSQLPKDRFSAERLKGVDSTLKIQPAKLEDSAVYLCASSFAESSTDTQYFGPGTRLTVL.

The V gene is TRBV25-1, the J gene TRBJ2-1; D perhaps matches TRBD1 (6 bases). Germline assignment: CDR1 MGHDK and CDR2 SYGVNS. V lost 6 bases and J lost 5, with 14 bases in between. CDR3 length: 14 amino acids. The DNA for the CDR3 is TGTGCCAGCAGGTGGGGTGCAGGGGACAATGAGCAGTTCTTC. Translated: CASRWGAGDNEQFF.

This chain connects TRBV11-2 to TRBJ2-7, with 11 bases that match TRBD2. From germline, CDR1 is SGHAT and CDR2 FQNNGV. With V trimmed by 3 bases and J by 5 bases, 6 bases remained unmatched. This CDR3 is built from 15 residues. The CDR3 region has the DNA TGTGCCAGCAGCTTTACACTAGCGGGAGTCGACGAGCAGTACTTC. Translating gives CASSFTLAGVDEQYF. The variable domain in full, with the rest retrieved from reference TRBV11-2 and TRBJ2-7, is EAGVAQSPRYKIIEKRQSVAFWCNPISGHATLYWYQQILGQGPKLLIQFQNNGVVDDSQLPKDRFSAERLKGVDSTLKIQPAKLEDSAVYLCASSFTLAGVDEQYFGPGTRLTVT.

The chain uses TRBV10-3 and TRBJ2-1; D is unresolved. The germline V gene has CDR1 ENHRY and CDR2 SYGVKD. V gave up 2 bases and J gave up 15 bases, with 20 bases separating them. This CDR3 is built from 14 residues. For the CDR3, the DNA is TGTGCCATCAGTGAGGCCTCCTCCTACGTGAGTATGTTCTTC. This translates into CAISEASSYVSMFF.

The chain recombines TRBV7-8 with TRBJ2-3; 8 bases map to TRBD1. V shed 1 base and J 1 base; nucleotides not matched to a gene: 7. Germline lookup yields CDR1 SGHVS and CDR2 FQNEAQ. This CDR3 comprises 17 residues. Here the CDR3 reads CASSLVNPGQGTDTQYF. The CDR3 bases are TGTGCCAGCAGCTTAGTGAACCCGGGACAGGGCACAGATACGCAGTATTTT.

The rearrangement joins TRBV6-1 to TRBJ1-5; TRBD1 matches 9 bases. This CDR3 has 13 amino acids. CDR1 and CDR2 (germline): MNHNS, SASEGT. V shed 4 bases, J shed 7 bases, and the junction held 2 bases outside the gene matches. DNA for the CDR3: TGTGCCAGCAGTGCAGGACAGGGGCAGCCCCAGCATTTT. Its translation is CASSAGQGQPQHF.

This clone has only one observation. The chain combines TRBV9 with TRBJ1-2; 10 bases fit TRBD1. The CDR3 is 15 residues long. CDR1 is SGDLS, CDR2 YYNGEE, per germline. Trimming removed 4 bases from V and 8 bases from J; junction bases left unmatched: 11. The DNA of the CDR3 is TGTGCCAGCAGCAGAGACCCCGGGACAGGGGAGGGCTACACCTTC. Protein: CASSRDPGTGEGYTF.

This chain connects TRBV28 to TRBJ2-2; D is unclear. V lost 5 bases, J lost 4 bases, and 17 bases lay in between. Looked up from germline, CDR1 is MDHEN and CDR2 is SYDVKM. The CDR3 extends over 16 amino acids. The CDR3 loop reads CASSPDLSWVTGELFF. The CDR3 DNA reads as TGTGCCAGCAGTCCCGACTTGTCCTGGGTCACCGGGGAGCTGTTTTTT.

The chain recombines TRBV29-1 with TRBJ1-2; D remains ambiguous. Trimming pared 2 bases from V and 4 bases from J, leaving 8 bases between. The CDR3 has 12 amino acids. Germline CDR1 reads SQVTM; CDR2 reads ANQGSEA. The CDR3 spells CSVERGIYGYTF. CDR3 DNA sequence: TGCAGCGTTGAAAGAGGGATCTATGGCTACACCTTC.

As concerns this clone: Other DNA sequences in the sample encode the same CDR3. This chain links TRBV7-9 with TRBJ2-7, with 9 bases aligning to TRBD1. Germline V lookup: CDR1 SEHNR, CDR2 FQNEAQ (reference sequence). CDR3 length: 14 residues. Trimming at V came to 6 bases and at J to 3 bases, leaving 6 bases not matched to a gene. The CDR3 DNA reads TGTGCCAGCAGTTCAACAGGGGGCGGCTACGAGCAGTACTTC. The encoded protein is CASSSTGGGYEQYF.

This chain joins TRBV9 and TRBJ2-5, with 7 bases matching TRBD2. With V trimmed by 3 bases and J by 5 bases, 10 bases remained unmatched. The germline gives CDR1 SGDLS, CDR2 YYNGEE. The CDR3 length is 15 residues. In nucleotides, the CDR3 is TGTGCCAGCAGCGCTAGTAGCGGGCGCCCGGAGACCCAGTACTTC. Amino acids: CASSASSGRPETQYF.

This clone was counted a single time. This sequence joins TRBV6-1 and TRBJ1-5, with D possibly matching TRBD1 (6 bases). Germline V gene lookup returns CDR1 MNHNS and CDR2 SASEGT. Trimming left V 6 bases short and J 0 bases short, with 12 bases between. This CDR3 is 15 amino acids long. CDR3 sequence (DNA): TGTGCCAGCAGCGAACAGGGAAATAGCAATCAGCCCCAGCATTTT. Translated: CASSEQGNSNQPQHF.